This T cell receptor (beta chain) originates from a study of regulatory T cells in long-lasting Graves disease. Regarding the study as a whole: Accuracy might have suffered from few samples. Thyroid tissue went unexamined; only peripheral blood was analyzed.

Time point given: persistent/refractory GD, antithyroid drugs over 5 years with positive TRAb. PBMC-derived RNA was used for the TCR library. Patients were enrolled at an endocrinology department in Xi'an, China. Arm-PCR with iRepertoire HTBI primers amplified the CDR3 regions for these TCR beta libraries. TCRdb recomputed calls from the multiplex PCR reads with MiXCR, one row per CDR3 protein. This table has a few hundred thousand distinct CDR3 sequences, 22% appearing once. For this clonotype: Its target is unknown. This may arise from a read error, as a much more abundant clone is one base away.

The V gene's germline CDR1 is SGHAT and CDR2 FQNNGV. The CDR3 is made up of 15 amino acids. The TCR was taken from a female donor with Graves disease. This specimen consisted of peripheral blood mononuclear cells (PBMCs), obtained when the disease was refractory, from a patient treated with antithyroid drugs. The chain employs TRBV11-2 and TRBJ1-2; TRBD1 aligns across 7 bases. The CDR3 DNA sequence: TGTGCCGGCAGCTTAGGGGACAGAAATCGCCATGGCTACACCTTC. This encodes CAGSLGDRNRHGYTF.